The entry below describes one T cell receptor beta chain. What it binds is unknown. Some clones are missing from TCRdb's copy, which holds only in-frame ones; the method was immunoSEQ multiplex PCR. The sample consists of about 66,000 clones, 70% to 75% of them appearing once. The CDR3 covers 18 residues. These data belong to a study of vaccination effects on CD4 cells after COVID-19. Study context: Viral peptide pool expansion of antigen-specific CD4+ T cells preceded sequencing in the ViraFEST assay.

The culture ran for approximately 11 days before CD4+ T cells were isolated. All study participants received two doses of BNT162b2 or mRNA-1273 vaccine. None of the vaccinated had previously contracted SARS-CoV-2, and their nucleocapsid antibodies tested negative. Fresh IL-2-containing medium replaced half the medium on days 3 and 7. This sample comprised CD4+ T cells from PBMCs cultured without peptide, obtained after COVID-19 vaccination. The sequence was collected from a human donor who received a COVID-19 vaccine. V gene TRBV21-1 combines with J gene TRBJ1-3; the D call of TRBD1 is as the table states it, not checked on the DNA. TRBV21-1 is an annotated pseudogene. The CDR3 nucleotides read TGTGCCAGCAGCATCGTGCAGGGGCGAAAGAGCTCTGGAAACACCATATATTTT. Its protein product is CASSIVQGRKSSGNTIYF.